This T cell receptor (beta chain) comes out of a study of OX40 agonist ivuxolimab in advanced cancers. Study-level background: Ivuxolimab was an agonistic, fully human IgG2 monoclonal antibody directed against OX40 (CD134), a costimulatory receptor. Intravenous ivuxolimab was administered to patients every 2 weeks at six dose levels: 0.01, 0.1, 0.3, 1.5, 3 and 10 mg/kg. Of the approximately 50 dose-escalation patients, hepatocellular carcinoma was present in 19, melanoma in around 15, renal cell carcinoma in 9 and head and neck cancer in 9. In the dose-escalation cohort, 70% to 90% of patients were male, and the mean age was roughly 60 years with a range of roughly 20 to 80. Patients were allowed to have had prior anti-PD-1, anti-PD-L1 or anti-CTLA-4 therapy, and 40% to 45% of the dose-escalation patients had been treated with checkpoint inhibitors. Three dose-escalation patients achieved partial responses, one with hepatocellular carcinoma and two with cutaneous melanoma. The point of sequencing TCRbeta in the periphery was to test whether ivuxolimab changed TCR sequence diversity and drove clonal T-cell expansion. The paper describes the monotherapy dose-escalation part (N of about 57 patients) of the phase I trial of ivuxolimab.

For sequencing of the TCRbeta CDR3 region, genomic DNA was extracted from the sorted cells. The immunoSEQ Assay was used for sequencing of TCRbeta CDR3 regions. TCRdb took over this immuneACCESS table, retaining in-frame rearrangements with V and J assigned. Such tables are incomplete; in checked studies, under half of the missing clones stem from an unresolved V gene, and the remainder is unexplained. The sample data list about 62,000 clones, and 70% to 90% of these were observed just once. Clones ranked in the top ten supply approximately 0.27% of the sample. The trial excluded patients who had a history of autoimmune disease or who were on systemic immunosuppression. In every dose cohort, peripheral blood was drawn for TCR sequencing at baseline, cycle 4 day 1, and cycle 7 day 1. The samples were taken from a phase I, first-in-human, multicenter, open-label dose-escalation trial of ivuxolimab. Adults with locally advanced or metastatic melanoma, renal cell carcinoma, hepatocellular carcinoma or head and neck squamous cell carcinoma were enrolled in the trial. CD4+ and CD8+ T cells were sorted separately from peripheral blood before TCR sequencing.

A word on this clone: No antigen is known for it. No qualities accompany the bases; no much larger clone lies one base away.

V and J are trimmed by 5 bases and 5 bases, and the gene matches miss 4 bases of the junction. Including the terminal cysteine and phenylalanine, the CDR3 comprises 13 residues. The DNA shown is the 39-base CDR3, in frame from base 1. The CDR1 and CDR2 encoded by the germline V gene are MNHEY and SVGAGI. Study-level results and caveats: In the 0.1-3.0 mg/kg groups, partial responders were among the patients with the lowest normalized peripheral clonal expansion, particularly in CD8+ T cells. Antigen specificity was not determined for the clonally expanded peripheral T cells. Low levels of normalized T-cell clonal expansion were also seen in some patients who did not respond. After ivuxolimab, expanded clones were on average more numerous among CD8+ T cells than among CD4+ T cells. At doses of 0.1 to 3.0 mg/kg, clonal expansion of both CD4+ and CD8+ T cells in blood was seen between baseline and week 6.

The sequence was obtained from an adult with an advanced solid tumor such as melanoma, head and neck, liver or kidney cancer. The material was CD4+ or CD8+ T cells sorted from blood, obtained in a trial of the OX40 agonist ivuxolimab. Here the chain combines TRBV6-5 and TRBJ2-5; 8 bases in between match TRBD2. The nucleotide sequence reads TGTGCCAGCAGTAGACGGGAGGGGGAGACCCAGTACTTC. It codes for CASSRREGETQYF.